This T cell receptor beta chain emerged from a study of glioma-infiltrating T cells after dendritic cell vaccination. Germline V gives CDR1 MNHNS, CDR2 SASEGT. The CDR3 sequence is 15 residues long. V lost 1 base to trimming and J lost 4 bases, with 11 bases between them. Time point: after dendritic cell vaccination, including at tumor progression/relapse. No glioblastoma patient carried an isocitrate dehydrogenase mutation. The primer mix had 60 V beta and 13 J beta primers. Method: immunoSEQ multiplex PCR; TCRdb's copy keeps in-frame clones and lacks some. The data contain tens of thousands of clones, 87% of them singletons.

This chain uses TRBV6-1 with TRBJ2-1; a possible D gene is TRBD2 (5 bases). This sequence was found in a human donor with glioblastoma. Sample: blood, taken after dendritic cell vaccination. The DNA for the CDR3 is TGTGCCAGCAGTGAAGGCCCCCGGGAATACAATGAGCAGTTCTTC. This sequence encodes CASSEGPREYNEQFF.